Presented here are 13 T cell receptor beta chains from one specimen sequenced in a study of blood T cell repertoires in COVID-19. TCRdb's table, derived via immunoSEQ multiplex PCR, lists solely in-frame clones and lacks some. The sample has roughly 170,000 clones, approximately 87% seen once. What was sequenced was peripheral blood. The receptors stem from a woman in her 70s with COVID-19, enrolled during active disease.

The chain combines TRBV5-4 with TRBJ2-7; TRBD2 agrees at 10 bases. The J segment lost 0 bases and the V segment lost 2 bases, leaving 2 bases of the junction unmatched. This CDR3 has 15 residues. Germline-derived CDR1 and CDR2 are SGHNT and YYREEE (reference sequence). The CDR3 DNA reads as TGTGCCAGCAGCTTCGGACTAGCGGACTCCTACGAGCAGTACTTC. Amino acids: CASSFGLADSYEQYF.

CDR3 region: CASSSRTPNYGYTF. The DNA for the CDR3 is TGTGCCAGCAGCTCCAGGACACCGAACTATGGCTACACCTTC. The V call is TRBV7-2, the J call TRBJ1-2, with a possible D match to TRBD1 (5 bases). Trimming cost V 4 bases and J 2 bases, with 11 bases left between them. The CDR3 covers 14 residues. Germline CDR1 SGHTA, CDR2 FQGNSA.

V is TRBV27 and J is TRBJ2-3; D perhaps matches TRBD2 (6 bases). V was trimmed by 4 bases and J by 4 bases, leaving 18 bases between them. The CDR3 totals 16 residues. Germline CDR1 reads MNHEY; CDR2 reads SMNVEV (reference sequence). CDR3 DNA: TGTGCCAGCAGTTCCCTCCGGGGGAGAGGGGCAGATACGCAGTATTTT. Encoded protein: CASSSLRGRGADTQYF.

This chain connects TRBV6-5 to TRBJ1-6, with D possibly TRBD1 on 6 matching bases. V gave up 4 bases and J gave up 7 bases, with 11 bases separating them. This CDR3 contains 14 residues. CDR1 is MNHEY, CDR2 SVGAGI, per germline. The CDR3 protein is CASSLITGNSPLHF. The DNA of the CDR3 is TGTGCCAGCAGTTTAATAACAGGGAATTCACCCCTCCACTTT.

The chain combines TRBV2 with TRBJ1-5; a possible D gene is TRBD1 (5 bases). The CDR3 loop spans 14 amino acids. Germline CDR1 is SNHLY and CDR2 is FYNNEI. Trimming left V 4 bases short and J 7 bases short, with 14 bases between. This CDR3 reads CASSGRQGLQPQHF. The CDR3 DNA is TGTGCCAGCAGTGGTCGCCAGGGCTTGCAGCCCCAGCATTTT.

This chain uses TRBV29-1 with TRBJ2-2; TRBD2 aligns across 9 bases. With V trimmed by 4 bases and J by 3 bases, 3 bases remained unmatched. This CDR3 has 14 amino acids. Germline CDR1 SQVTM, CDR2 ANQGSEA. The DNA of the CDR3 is TGCAGCGTTGCGACTAGCGGAGACACCGGGGAGCTGTTTTTT. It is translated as CSVATSGDTGELFF.

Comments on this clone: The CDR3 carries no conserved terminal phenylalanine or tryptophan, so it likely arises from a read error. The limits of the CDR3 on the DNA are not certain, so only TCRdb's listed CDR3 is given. The CDR3 region is CASSNAAGTVVL. The J gene is TRBJ2-4, the V gene TRBV6-6; the table's D gene call, TRBD1, was not cross checked with the DNA. The CDR3 extends over 12 residues, inclusive of both ends. Germline V gene lookup returns CDR1 MNHNY and CDR2 SVGAGI (reference sequence).

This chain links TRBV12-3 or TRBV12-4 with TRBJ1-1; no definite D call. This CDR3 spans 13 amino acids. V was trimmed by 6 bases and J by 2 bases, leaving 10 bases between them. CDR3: CASSYEINTEAFF. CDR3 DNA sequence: TGTGCCAGCAGCTACGAAATTAACACTGAAGCTTTCTTT.

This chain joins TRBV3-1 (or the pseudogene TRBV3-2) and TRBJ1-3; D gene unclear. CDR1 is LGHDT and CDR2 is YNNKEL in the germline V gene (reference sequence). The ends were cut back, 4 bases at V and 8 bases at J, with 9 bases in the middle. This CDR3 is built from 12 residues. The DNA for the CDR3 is TGTGCCAGCAGCCCAAACATGTACACCATATATTTT. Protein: CASSPNMYTIYF.

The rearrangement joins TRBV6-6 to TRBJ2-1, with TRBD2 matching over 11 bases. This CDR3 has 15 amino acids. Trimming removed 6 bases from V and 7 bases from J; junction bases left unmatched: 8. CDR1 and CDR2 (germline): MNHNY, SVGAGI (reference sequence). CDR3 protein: CASRTLAGAGNEQFF. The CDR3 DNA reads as TGTGCCAGCAGGACACTAGCGGGAGCGGGGAATGAGCAGTTCTTC.

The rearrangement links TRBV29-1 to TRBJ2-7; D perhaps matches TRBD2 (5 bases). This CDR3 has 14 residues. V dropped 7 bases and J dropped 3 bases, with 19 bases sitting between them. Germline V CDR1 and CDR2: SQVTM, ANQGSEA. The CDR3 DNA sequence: TGCAGCGCACCTCGGACGAGCGGACTCTACGAGCAGTACTTC. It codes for CSAPRTSGLYEQYF.

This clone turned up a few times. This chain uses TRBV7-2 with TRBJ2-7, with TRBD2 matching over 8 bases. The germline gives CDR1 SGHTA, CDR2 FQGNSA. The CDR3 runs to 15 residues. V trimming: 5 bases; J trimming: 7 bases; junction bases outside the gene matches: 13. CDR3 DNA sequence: TGTGCCAGCAGCCAAGCAGCGGGAGAGGGAAGAGAGCAGTACTTC. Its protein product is CASSQAAGEGREQYF.

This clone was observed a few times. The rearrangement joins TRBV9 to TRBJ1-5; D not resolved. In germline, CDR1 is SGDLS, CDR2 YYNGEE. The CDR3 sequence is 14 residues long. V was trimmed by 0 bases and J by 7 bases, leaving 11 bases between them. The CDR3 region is CASSVGTTGQPQHF. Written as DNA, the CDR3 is TGTGCCAGCAGCGTAGGTACGACTGGGCAGCCCCAGCATTTT.